Listed below are T cell receptor beta chains from one sample, sequenced in a study of T cell changes during pregnancy in multiple sclerosis. Sequenced by immunoSEQ multiplex PCR; TCRdb stores in-frame clones only, minus some. The sample carries fewer than 85,000 clones, over 90% recorded once. Sequencing used peripheral blood, obtained in the third trimester of pregnancy. The receptor source for this set is a female donor with multiple sclerosis, enrolled in a pregnancy study. Both conserved end residues are part of each CDR3. D genes are given only for firm matches. Size is stated for part of the rows, as once, few or many counts, or as a class when the clone is expanded.

d_gene | j_gene | abundance | v_gene | CDR3nt | CDR3aa
NA | TRBJ2-7 | NA | TRBV25-1 | TGTGCCAGCAGTGGCCCGACGGAGTCGGGCGAGCAGTACTTC | CASSGPTESGEQYF
TRBD1 | TRBJ2-7 | NA | TRBV13 | TGTGCCAGCAGCCCGGGACAGGGGGTCCCCTACGAGCAGTACTTC | CASSPGQGVPYEQYF
NA | TRBJ1-1 | NA | TRBV11-2 | TGTGCCAGCAGCTTAGCGTTTGGGCTGGGCACTGAAGCTTTCTTT | CASSLAFGLGTEAFF
NA | TRBJ1-5 | NA | TRBV2 | TGTGCCAGCAGTGGGAGCTCTGGTCAGCCCCAGCATTTT | CASSGSSGQPQHF
NA | TRBJ1-2 | NA | TRBV23-1 | TGCGCCAGCAGTCAATCATTGTCAGGGAAAGGCGGCTACACCTTC | CASSQSLSGKGGYTF
NA | TRBJ1-3 | NA | TRBV5-1 | TGCGCCAGCAGCAGTTTGGGAGGCGACGGAAACACCATATATTTT | CASSSLGGDGNTIYF
TRBD1 | TRBJ1-1 | NA | TRBV9 | TGTGCCAGCAGCCCAAGTCCCGGGACAGGGAACACTGAAGCTTTCTTT | CASSPSPGTGNTEAFF
NA | TRBJ2-3 | NA | TRBV27 | TGTGCCAGCAGTTTGACAGCCCGCACCGGTACGCAGTATTTT | CASSLTARTGTQYF
NA | TRBJ2-7 | NA | TRBV5-1 | TGCGCCAGCAGCTTGCGGGCGGGAACCCTCGAGCAGTACTTC | CASSLRAGTLEQYF
NA | TRBJ2-2 | NA | TRBV4-1 | TGCGCCAGCAGCTCCCGGTCGACCGGGGAGCTGTTTTTT | CASSSRSTGELFF
NA | TRBJ1-5 | NA | TRBV6-6 | TGTGCCAGCGGGTCTCCCGGGAATCAGCCCCAGCATTTT | CASGSPGNQPQHF
NA | TRBJ2-5 | NA | TRBV7-9 | TGTGCCAGCAGCTTAAGAACAGAAGAGACCCAGTACTTC | CASSLRTEETQYF
NA | TRBJ1-2 | NA | TRBV19 | TGTGCCAGTAGTATTATCGACTATGGCTACACCTTC | CASSIIDYGYTF
TRBD2 | TRBJ2-1 | once | TRBV5-1 | TGCGCCAGCAGCGCCGGCGGGGGTCCCGCAAATGAGCAGTTCTTC | CASSAGGGPANEQFF
NA | TRBJ2-3 | NA | TRBV9 | TGTGCCAGCAGCCTAGACGCGGGCCGCACAGATACGCAGTATTTT | CASSLDAGRTDTQYF
NA | TRBJ2-7 | NA | TRBV2 | TGTGCCAGCAAGCTAGTCGTCGAGCAGTACTTC | CASKLVVEQYF
NA | TRBJ2-1 | NA | TRBV15 | TGTGCCACCAGCAGAGTCGGAGGTCAGAATGAGCAGTTCTTC | CATSRVGGQNEQFF
TRBD1 | TRBJ2-6 | once | TRBV7-2 | TGTGCCAGCAGCCAACAGGGGGCTGGGGCCAACGTCCTGACTTTC | CASSQQGAGANVLTF
NA | TRBJ1-2 | NA | TRBV5-6 | TGTGCCAGCAGCTTGTTAGGCGGAAACTATGGCTACACCTTC | CASSLLGGNYGYTF
NA | TRBJ1-1 | NA | TRBV4-1 | TGCGCCAGCAGCCTACGGGACACTAGCACTGAAGCTTTCTTT | CASSLRDTSTEAFF
TRBD1 | TRBJ1-6 | once | TRBV9 | TGTGCCAGCAGCCAGGGGGAGGTTTCACCCCTCCACTTT | CASSQGEVSPLHF
NA | TRBJ2-6 | NA | TRBV21-1 | TGTGCCAGCAGCAGGCCGTTGGGGGCCAACGTCCTGACTTTC | CASSRPLGANVLTF
NA | TRBJ1-2 | NA | TRBV9 | TGTGCCAGCAGCCCCCGGGGGGACTCGGCTAACTATGGCTACACCTTC | CASSPRGDSANYGYTF
TRBD2 | TRBJ2-2 | NA | TRBV30 | TGTGCCTGGAGTTGGCGGGGAGGGGCCGGGGAGCTGTTTTTT | CAWSWRGGAGELFF
NA | TRBJ2-7 | few | TRBV10-1 | TGCGCCAGCAGTGAGGGCACGGTCGGGGACTACGAGCAGTACTTC | CASSEGTVGDYEQYF
TRBD1 | TRBJ1-3 | few | TRBV6-5 | TGTGCCAGCAGCACCGGACAGGGGGCTGGAAACACCATATATTTT | CASSTGQGAGNTIYF
NA | TRBJ2-7 | NA | TRBV7-2 | TGTGCCAGCAGCCCAAATCGGGACGAGCAGTACTTC | CASSPNRDEQYF
TRBD1 | TRBJ1-1 | NA | TRBV6-6 | TGTGCCAGCAGTTATCCAGGGGGGAACACTGAAGCTTTCTTT | CASSYPGGNTEAFF
TRBD1 | TRBJ1-3 | NA | TRBV2 | TGTGCCAGCTTACCCGGGACAGGGGATGGAAACACCATATATTTT | CASLPGTGDGNTIYF
TRBD1 | TRBJ2-5 | NA | TRBV2 | TGTGCCAGCAGCGGCCGGGACAGGGGCCAAGAGACCCAGTACTTC | CASSGRDRGQETQYF
TRBD2 | TRBJ2-7 | once | TRBV29-1 | TGCAGCGTACGGACTAGCGGGGTGGGGGAGCAGTACTTC | CSVRTSGVGEQYF
TRBD1 | TRBJ2-5 | NA | TRBV19 | TGTGCCAGTAGCCTAACCGGGACAGGCAAAAAAGAGACCCAGTACTTC | CASSLTGTGKKETQYF
NA | TRBJ2-7 | NA | TRBV29-1 | TGCAGCGTTGAAGACATTTCCTACGAGCAGTACTTC | CSVEDISYEQYF
TRBD2 | TRBJ2-7 | NA | TRBV13 | TGTGCCAGCAGCCCGCGCGGGGGAGGAACCTACGAGCAGTACTTC | CASSPRGGGTYEQYF
NA | TRBJ2-3 | NA | TRBV27 | TGTGCCAGCAGTTCAATACAGGGTGGGGTCGCAGATACGCAGTATTTT | CASSSIQGGVADTQYF
TRBD1 | TRBJ2-1 | NA | TRBV5-4 | TGTGCCAGCAGCTTGGTAAGGGGGCAGGATGAGCAGTTCTTC | CASSLVRGQDEQFF
TRBD2 | TRBJ2-1 | NA | TRBV9 | TGTGCCAGCAGCGTAATGGCGGGGGGCCGGGGGTACGATGAGCAGTTCTTC | CASSVMAGGRGYDEQFF
TRBD2 | TRBJ2-1 | NA | TRBV5-6 | TGTGCCAGCAGTCCGGGGACTAACTCCTACAATGAGCAGTTCTTC | CASSPGTNSYNEQFF
NA | TRBJ1-5 | NA | TRBV27 | TGTGCCAGCAGAGGCCTGACAAGCTTTTATAGCAATCAGCCCCAGCATTTT | CASRGLTSFYSNQPQHF
NA | TRBJ2-1 | NA | TRBV14 | TGTGCCAGCAGCCCTCGTTTCAATGAGCAGTTCTTC | CASSPRFNEQFF
NA | TRBJ1-4 | NA | TRBV9 | TGTGCCAGCAGCGTAGGACAGGTTAATGAAAAACTGTTTTTT | CASSVGQVNEKLFF